This TCR beta chain derives from a study of siplizumab effects on memory and regulatory T cells. General study findings and limits: It was never confirmed that proliferating Tregs from siplizumab cultures were suppressive. Naive-or-memory phenotypes were unassignable for roughly 80-97% of proliferating CD4+ or CD8+ clones.

In each sample, roughly 97,000 TCR templates were assayed. The data were produced by immunoSEQ multiplex PCR, yet TCRdb's version contains in-frame clones alone and is incomplete. The sample yields just over 60,000 clones, roughly 85% seen once. A remark on this clone: No antigen is known for it.

Germline V lookup: CDR1 SEHNR, CDR2 FQNEAQ (reference sequence). CDR3 size: 12 residues. V was cut by 3 bases and J by 4 bases, with 6 bases left in between. The source material was memory CD4+ T cells sorted from blood. This receptor was taken from a human donor in good health. The V and J genes are TRBV7-9 and TRBJ1-2; D is unclear. The CDR3 bases are TGTGCCAGCAGCTTCTCGAGCTATGGCTACACCTTC. Its protein product is CASSFSSYGYTF.